This TCR beta chain originates from a study of blood T cell repertoires in COVID-19. Clones were sequenced by immunoSEQ multiplex PCR, and TCRdb holds only the in-frame ones, with some missing. This table holds some 200,000 clones, roughly 82% found once. V was trimmed by 1 base and J by 4 bases, leaving 5 bases between them. The CDR3 is 13 amino acids. From germline, CDR1 is LNHDA and CDR2 SQIVND (reference sequence). The rearrangement uses TRBV19 and TRBJ1-3; D unclear. Sequencing used PBMCs or T cells enriched from blood (not recorded which). The receptor's source is a woman in her fifties or sixties with acute COVID-19. The CDR3 DNA sequence: TGTGCCAGTAGTATAGGGGAGGGAAACACCATATATTTT. This gives the protein CASSIGEGNTIYF. Full variable domain (remainder filled in from reference TRBV19 and TRBJ1-3): DGGITQSPKYLFRKEGQNVTLSCEQNLNHDAMYWYRQDPGQGLRLIYYSQIVNDFQKGDIAEGYSVSREKKESFPLTVTSAQKNPTAFYLCASSIGEGNTIYFGEGSWLTVV.